The T cell receptor (beta chain) described here comes from a study of T cell repertoires in cytomegalovirus infection. This clonotype was counted between two and nine times. The germline V gene has CDR1 MGHRA and CDR2 YSYEKL. CDR3 length: 16 amino acids. Germline trimming cut 4 bases from V and 6 bases from J; bases unmatched to any gene: 8. A single record per CDR3 protein comes from TCRdb applying MiXCR to the reads. The data hold about 160,000 distinct CDR3 sequences, with over 15% observed a single time. The source of this sequence is a human donor in good health (CMV status not recorded). Some clones in this sample may be carry-over from other donors' samples. Sequenced: CD8+ T cells from PBMCs. The rearrangement uses TRBV4-1 and TRBJ2-1, with 11 bases that match TRBD2. The DNA of the CDR3 is TGCGCCAGCAGCCCTTACGGGACTAGCGGTCTCAATGAGCAGTTCTTC. Translating it yields CASSPYGTSGLNEQFF.